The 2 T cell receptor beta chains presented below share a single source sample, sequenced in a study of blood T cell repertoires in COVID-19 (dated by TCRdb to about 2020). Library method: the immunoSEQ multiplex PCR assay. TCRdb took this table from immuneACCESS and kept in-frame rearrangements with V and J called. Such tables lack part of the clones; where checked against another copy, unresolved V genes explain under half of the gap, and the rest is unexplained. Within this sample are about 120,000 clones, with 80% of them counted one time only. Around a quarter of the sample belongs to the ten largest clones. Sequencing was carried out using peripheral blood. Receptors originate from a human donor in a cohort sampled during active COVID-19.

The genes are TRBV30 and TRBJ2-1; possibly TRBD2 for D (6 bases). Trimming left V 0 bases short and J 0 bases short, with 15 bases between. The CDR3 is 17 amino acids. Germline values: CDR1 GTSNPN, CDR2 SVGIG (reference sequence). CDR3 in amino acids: CAWSVFKAGSSYNEQFF. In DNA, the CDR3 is TGTGCCTGGAGTGTATTTAAGGCGGGGAGCTCCTACAATGAGCAGTTCTTC.

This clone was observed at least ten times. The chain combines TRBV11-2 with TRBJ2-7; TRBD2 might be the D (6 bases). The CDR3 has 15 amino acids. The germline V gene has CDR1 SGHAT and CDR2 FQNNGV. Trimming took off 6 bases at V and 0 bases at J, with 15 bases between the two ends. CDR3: CASRGGTATSYEQYF. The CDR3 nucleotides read TGTGCCAGCAGAGGCGGGACCGCCACCTCCTACGAGCAGTACTTC.